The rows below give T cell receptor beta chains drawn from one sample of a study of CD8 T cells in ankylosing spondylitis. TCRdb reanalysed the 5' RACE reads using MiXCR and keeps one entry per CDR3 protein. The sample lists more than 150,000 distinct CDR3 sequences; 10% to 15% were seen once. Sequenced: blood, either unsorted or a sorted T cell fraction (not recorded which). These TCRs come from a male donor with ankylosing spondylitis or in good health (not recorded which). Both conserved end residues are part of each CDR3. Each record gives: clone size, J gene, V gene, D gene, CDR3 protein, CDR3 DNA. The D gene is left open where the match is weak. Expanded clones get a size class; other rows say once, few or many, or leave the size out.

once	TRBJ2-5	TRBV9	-	CASSGFTGLPPGETQYF	TGTGCCAGCAGCGGATTTACAGGGCTTCCACCGGGAGAGACCCAGTACTTC
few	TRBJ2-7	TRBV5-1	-	CASSLMRGDYEQYF	TGCGCCAGCAGCTTGATGAGGGGGGACTACGAGCAGTACTTC
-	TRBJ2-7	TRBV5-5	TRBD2	CASRDPGTSAYEQYF	TGTGCCAGCAGAGATCCCGGGACTAGCGCCTACGAGCAGTACTTC
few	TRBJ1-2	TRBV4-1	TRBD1	CASSQWGTENYGYTF	TGCGCCAGCAGCCAATGGGGGACAGAAAACTATGGCTACACCTTC
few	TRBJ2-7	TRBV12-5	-	CASGPDYGTLNSYEQYF	TGTGCTAGTGGTCCGGACTACGGGACACTTAACTCCTACGAGCAGTACTTC
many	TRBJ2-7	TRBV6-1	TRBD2	CASSEGVGGVAYEQYF	TGTGCCAGCAGTGAAGGAGTGGGGGGGGTAGCCTACGAGCAGTACTTC
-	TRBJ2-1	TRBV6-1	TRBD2	CASSPSLSGRAFDEQFF	TGTGCCAGCAGTCCCTCCCTTAGCGGGAGGGCCTTCGATGAGCAGTTCTTC
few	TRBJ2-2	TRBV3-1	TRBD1	CASSATGGAAGELFF	TGTGCCAGCAGCGCGACAGGGGGCGCCGCCGGGGAGCTGTTTTTT
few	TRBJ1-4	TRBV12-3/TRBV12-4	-	CASSLKALNDEKLFF	TGTGCCAGCAGTTTAAAAGCGCTCAATGATGAAAAACTGTTTTTT
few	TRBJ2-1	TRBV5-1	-	CASSSEYNEQFF	TGCGCCAGCAGCTCGGAGTACAATGAGCAGTTCTTC
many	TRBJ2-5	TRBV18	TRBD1	CASSPGQGAIQETQYF	TGTGCCAGCTCACCAGGACAGGGGGCAATTCAGGAGACCCAGTACTTC
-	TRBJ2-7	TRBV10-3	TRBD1	CAIGQGLDYEQYF	TGTGCCATCGGACAGGGGCTGGACTACGAGCAGTACTTC
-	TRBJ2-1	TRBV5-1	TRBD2	CASSFNQASGRNEQFF	TGCGCCAGCAGCTTTAACCAGGCTAGCGGGAGAAATGAGCAGTTCTTC
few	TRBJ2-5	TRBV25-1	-	CASSEYKIREQETQYF	TGTGCCAGCAGTGAATATAAAATCAGGGAACAAGAGACCCAGTACTTC
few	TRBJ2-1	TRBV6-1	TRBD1	CASSEVSGGVHEQFF	TGTGCCAGCAGTGAAGTATCAGGGGGTGTCCATGAGCAGTTCTTC
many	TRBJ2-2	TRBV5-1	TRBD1	CASSQGQGTGELFF	TGCGCCAGCAGTCAAGGACAGGGCACCGGGGAGCTGTTTTTT
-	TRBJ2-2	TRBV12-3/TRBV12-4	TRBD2	CASSPFGAGAGELFF	TGTGCCAGCAGCCCTTTTGGGGCGGGGGCCGGGGAGCTGTTTTTT
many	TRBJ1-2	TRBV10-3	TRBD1	CAISWDRGQVGGYTF	TGTGCCATCAGCTGGGACAGGGGGCAAGTCGGTGGCTACACCTTC
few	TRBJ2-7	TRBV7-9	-	CASSPTAYEQYF	TGTGCCAGCAGCCCGACAGCCTACGAGCAGTACTTC
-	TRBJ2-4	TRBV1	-	CTSSPGRFSKNIQYF	TGCACCAGCAGTCCCGGGCGGTTCTCCAAAAACATTCAGTACTTC
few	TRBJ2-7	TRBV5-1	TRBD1	CASRTGESYEQYF	TGCGCCAGCAGGACAGGGGAGTCCTACGAGCAGTACTTC
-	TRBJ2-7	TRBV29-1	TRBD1	CSVGTGRNYEQYF	TGCAGCGTTGGGACAGGGAGAAATTACGAGCAGTACTTC
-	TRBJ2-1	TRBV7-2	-	CASSLSPYNEQFF	TGTGCCAGCAGCTTATCCCCCTACAATGAGCAGTTCTTC
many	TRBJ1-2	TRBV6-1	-	CASSEMGENHGYTF	TGTGCCAGCAGTGAAATGGGGGAAAACCATGGCTACACCTTC
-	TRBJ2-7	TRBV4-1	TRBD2	CASSLRGLGMDEQYF	TGCGCCAGCAGCCTGCGGGGGTTGGGGATGGACGAGCAGTACTTC
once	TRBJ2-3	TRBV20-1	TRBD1	CSADQTGEVTVTQYF	TGCAGTGCCGACCAGACAGGGGAGGTCACAGTTACGCAGTATTTT
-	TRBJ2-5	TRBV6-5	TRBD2	CASSSDTSGETQYF	TGTGCCAGCAGTTCCGATACTAGCGGAGAGACCCAGTACTTC
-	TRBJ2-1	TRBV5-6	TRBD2	CASSFTSGGPSYNEQFF	TGTGCCAGCAGCTTTACGTCGGGGGGTCCCTCCTACAATGAGCAGTTCTTC
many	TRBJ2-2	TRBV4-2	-	CASSQARGNTGELFF	TGTGCCAGCAGCCAAGCACGGGGGAACACCGGGGAGCTGTTTTTT
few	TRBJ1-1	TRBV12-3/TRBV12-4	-	CASSLGSTVNTEAFF	TGTGCCAGCAGTTTAGGGAGCACCGTGAACACTGAAGCTTTCTTT
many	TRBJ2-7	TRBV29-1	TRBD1	CSVGTGTYEQYF	TGCAGCGTCGGGACAGGGACCTACGAGCAGTACTTC
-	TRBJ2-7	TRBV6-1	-	CASSVGYRDEQYF	TGTGCCAGCAGTGTCGGATACAGGGACGAGCAGTACTTC
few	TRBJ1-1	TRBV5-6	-	CASSGKGGNPLNTEAFF	TGTGCCAGCAGCGGGAAGGGGGGCAATCCCCTGAACACTGAAGCTTTCTTT
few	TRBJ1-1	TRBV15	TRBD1	CATSSRLGQPRDTEAFF	TGTGCCACCAGCTCAAGGCTGGGACAGCCCCGGGACACTGAAGCTTTCTTT
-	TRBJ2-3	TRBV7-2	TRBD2	CASSLVLRGTDTQYF	TGTGCCAGCAGCTTAGTGTTGCGGGGGACAGATACGCAGTATTTT
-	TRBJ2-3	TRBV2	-	CASSESPIYTDTQYF	TGTGCCAGCAGTGAATCCCCGATTTACACAGATACGCAGTATTTT
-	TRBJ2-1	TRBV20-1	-	CSARDLDEQFF	TGCAGTGCTAGAGATTTGGACGAGCAGTTCTTC
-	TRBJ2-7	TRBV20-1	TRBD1	CSARRGQGAYDQYF	TGCAGTGCTAGAAGGGGCCAGGGGGCATACGACCAGTACTTC
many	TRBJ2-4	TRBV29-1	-	CSVEVKWGIQYF	TGCAGCGTTGAAGTTAAGTGGGGCATTCAGTACTTC
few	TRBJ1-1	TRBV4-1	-	CASSRSRTAEAFF	TGCGCCAGCAGCCGCAGTCGGACAGCTGAAGCTTTCTTT
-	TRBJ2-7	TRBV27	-	CASSFDGPSYEQYF	TGTGCCAGCAGTTTTGACGGCCCCTCCTACGAGCAGTACTTC
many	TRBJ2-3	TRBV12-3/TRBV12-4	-	CASSGTTDTQYF	TGTGCCAGCAGTGGGACCACAGATACGCAGTATTTT
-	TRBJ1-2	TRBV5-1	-	CASSEGGSNYGYTF	TGCGCCAGCAGCGAGGGGGGATCTAACTATGGCTACACCTTC
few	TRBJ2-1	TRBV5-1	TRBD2	CASSSSSGYYNEQFF	TGCGCCAGCAGCTCCTCTAGCGGTTACTACAATGAGCAGTTCTTC
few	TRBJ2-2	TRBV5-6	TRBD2	CASSPGAGGSSGELFF	TGTGCCAGCAGCCCGGGAGCGGGAGGGTCGTCGGGGGAGCTGTTTTTT
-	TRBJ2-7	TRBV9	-	CASSGDGDEQYF	TGTGCCAGCAGCGGGGATGGAGACGAGCAGTACTTC
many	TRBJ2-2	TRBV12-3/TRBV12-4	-	CASSPTAGSGELFF	TGTGCCAGCAGTCCCACCGCAGGGTCCGGGGAGCTGTTTTTT
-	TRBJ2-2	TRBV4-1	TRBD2	CASSQANAGGPSGELFF	TGCGCCAGCAGCCAAGCAAACGCGGGGGGGCCGTCCGGGGAGCTGTTTTTT
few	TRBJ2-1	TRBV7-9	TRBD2	CASSLREGTPVDNEQFF	TGTGCCAGCAGCTTACGGGAGGGGACACCAGTCGACAATGAGCAGTTCTTC
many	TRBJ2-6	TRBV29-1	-	CSVVSGTGANVLTF	TGCAGCGTTGTATCCGGTACTGGGGCCAACGTCCTGACTTTC
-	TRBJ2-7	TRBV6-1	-	CASSGRDILKGEQYF	TGTGCCAGCAGTGGCCGGGACATCCTGAAGGGCGAGCAGTACTTC
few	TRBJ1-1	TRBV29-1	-	CSVATGRPAEAFF	TGCAGCGTCGCCACGGGACGGCCGGCGGAAGCTTTCTTT
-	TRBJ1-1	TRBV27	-	CASRDLFDTEAFF	TGTGCCAGCAGAGACCTATTCGACACTGAAGCTTTCTTT
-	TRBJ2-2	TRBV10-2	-	CASSESGGAGELFF	TGCGCCAGCAGTGAGTCTGGCGGCGCCGGGGAGCTGTTTTTT
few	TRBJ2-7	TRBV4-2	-	CASSLPREGGTYEQYF	TGTGCCAGCAGCCTTCCCCGGGAAGGAGGGACCTACGAGCAGTACTTC
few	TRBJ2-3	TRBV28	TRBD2	CASSLLLAGVSTDTQYF	TGTGCCAGCAGTCTCCTACTAGCGGGAGTTAGCACAGATACGCAGTATTTT
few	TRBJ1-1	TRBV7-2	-	CASSSRWGGTEAFF	TGTGCCAGCAGCTCAAGGTGGGGGGGCACTGAAGCTTTCTTT
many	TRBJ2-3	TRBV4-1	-	CASSQAGFPDTQYF	TGCGCCAGCAGCCAAGCAGGGTTCCCAGATACGCAGTATTTT